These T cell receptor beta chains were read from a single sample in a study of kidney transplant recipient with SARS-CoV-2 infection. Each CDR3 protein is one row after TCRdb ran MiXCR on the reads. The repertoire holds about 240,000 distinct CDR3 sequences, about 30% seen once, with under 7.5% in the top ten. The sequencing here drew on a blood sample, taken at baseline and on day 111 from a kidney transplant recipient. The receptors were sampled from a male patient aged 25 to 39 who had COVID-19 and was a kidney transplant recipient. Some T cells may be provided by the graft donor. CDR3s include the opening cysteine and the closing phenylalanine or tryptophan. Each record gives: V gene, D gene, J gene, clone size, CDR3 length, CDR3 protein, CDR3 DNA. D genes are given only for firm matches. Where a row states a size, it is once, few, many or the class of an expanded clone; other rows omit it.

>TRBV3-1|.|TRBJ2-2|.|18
CASSLRTPISGLTGGLFF
TGTGCCAGCAGCCTTCGTACTCCCATTTCAGGCTTGACCGGGGGGCTGTTTTTT
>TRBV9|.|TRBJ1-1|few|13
CASSVGVRTEAFF
TGTGCCAGCAGCGTCGGGGTAAGGACTGAAGCTTTCTTT
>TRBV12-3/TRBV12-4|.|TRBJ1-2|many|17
CASSRKNSFRKTYGYTF
TGTGCCAGCAGTCGCAAAAACAGCTTCCGAAAGACCTATGGCTACACCTTC
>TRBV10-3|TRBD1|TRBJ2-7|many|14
CAISGTGTNYEQYF
TGTGCCATCTCCGGGACAGGGACAAACTACGAGCAGTACTTC
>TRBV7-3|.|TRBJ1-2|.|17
CASSSSIDAWKTYGYTF
TGTGCCAGCAGCAGCAGCATAGACGCTTGGAAGACCTATGGCTACACCTTC
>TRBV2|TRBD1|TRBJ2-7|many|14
CASSPGTESYEQYF
TGTGCCAGCAGTCCCGGGACAGAATCCTACGAGCAGTACTTC
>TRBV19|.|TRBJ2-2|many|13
CASSAGAAGELFF
TGTGCCAGTAGTGCAGGGGCTGCCGGGGAGCTGTTTTTT
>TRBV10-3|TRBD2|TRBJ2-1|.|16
CAISEGRTSSYNEQFF
TGTGCCATCAGTGAGGGGAGGACTAGCTCCTACAATGAGCAGTTCTTC
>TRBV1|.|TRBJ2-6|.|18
CTSSRGVCAQSRANVLTF
TGCACCAGCAGTAGGGGGGTTTGTGCACAAAGTCGGGCCAACGTCCTGACTTTC
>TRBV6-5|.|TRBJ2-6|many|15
CASSYGHSGANVLTF
TGTGCCAGCAGTTACGGACATTCTGGGGCCAACGTCCTGACTTTC
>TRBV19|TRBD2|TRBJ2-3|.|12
CASRLASGTQYF
TGTGCCAGTAGACTAGCGTCAGGTACGCAGTATTTT
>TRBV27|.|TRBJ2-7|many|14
CASSLGRLSYEQYF
TGTGCCAGCAGTTTAGGTCGCCTCTCCTACGAGCAGTACTTC
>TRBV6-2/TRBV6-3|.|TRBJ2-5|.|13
CASSPGPWETQYF
TGTGCCAGCAGTCCGGGACCTTGGGAGACCCAGTACTTC
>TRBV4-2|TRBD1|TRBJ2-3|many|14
CASSQGTGVGTQYF
TGTGCCAGCAGCCAGGGGACAGGGGTTGGTACGCAGTATTTT
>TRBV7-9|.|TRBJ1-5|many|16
CASSPGHLGRNQPQHF
TGTGCCAGCAGCCCCGGACACCTCGGGCGCAATCAGCCCCAGCATTTT
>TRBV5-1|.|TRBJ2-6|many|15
CASTELGHGANVLTF
TGCGCCAGCACCGAGCTAGGGCATGGGGCCAACGTCCTGACTTTC
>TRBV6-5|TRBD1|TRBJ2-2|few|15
CASSPGDRGTGELFF
TGTGCCAGCAGTCCCGGGGACAGGGGCACCGGGGAGCTGTTTTTT
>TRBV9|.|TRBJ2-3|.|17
CASSILEREASTDTQYF
TGTGCCAGCAGCATCCTCGAGAGGGAAGCTAGCACAGATACGCAGTATTTT
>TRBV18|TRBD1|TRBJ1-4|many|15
CASSPLGQGNEKLFF
TGTGCCAGCTCGCCACTGGGACAGGGGAATGAAAAACTGTTTTTT
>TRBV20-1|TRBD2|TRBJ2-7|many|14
CSADLAGETHEQYF
TGCAGTGCCGACCTAGCGGGAGAAACCCACGAGCAGTACTTC
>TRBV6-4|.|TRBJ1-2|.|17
CASSWEGSHGKTYGYTF
TGTGCCAGCAGTTGGGAGGGCTCACACGGAAAGACCTATGGCTACACCTTC
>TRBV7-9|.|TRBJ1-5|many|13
CASSLALDWPQHF
TGTGCCAGCAGCTTAGCCCTGGACTGGCCCCAGCATTTT
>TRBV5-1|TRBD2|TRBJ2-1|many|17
CASLAFMLAEGRNEQFF
TGCGCCAGCTTGGCTTTTATGCTAGCGGAGGGACGCAATGAGCAGTTCTTC
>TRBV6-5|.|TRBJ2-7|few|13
CATQEAEIYEQYF
TGTGCCACCCAGGAGGCGGAAATCTACGAGCAGTACTTC
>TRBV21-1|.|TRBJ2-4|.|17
CASSRRVATAKKNIQYF
TGTGCCAGCAGTCGGAGGGTAGCTACAGCAAAGAAAAACATTCAGTACTTC
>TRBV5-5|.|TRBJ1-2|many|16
CASQRSVSRKTYGYTF
TGTGCCAGCCAGCGATCTGTCTCGCGAAAGACCTATGGCTACACCTTC
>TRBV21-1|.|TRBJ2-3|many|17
CASRGNVATVMQDTQYF
TGTGCCAGCAGAGGCAACGTAGCTACAGTCATGCAAGATACGCAGTATTTT
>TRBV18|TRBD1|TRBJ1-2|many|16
CASSPEGQGLRYGYTF
TGTGCCAGCTCACCTGAGGGACAGGGTCTTCGATATGGCTACACCTTC
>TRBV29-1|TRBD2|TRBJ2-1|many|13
CSYGGRDYNEQFF
TGCAGCTATGGCGGGAGGGATTACAATGAGCAGTTCTTC
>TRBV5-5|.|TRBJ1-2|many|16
CASCVDVSRKTYGYTF
TGTGCCAGCTGCGTGGATGTCTCGCGAAAGACCTATGGCTACACCTTC
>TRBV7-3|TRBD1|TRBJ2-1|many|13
CASSKDRDNEQFF
TGTGCCAGCAGCAAGGACAGGGACAATGAGCAGTTCTTC
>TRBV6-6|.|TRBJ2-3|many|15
CASSYQGGGTDTQYF
TGTGCCAGCAGTTACCAGGGGGGCGGGACAGATACGCAGTATTTT
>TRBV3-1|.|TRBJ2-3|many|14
CASSQEGFSNTQYF
TGTGCCAGCAGCCAAGAGGGATTTTCAAATACGCAGTATTTT
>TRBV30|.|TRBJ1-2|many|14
CAWTQRRGTFGYTF
TGTGCCTGGACCCAGAGGAGGGGGACCTTTGGCTACACCTTC
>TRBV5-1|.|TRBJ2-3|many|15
CASSLYRGSTDTQYF
TGCGCCAGCAGCTTGTATAGGGGGAGCACAGATACGCAGTATTTT
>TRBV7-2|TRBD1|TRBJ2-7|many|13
CASSVHRGYEQYF
TGTGCCAGCAGCGTCCACAGGGGATACGAGCAGTACTTC
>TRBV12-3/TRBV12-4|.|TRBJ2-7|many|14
CASSLYGVSYEQYF
TGTGCCAGCAGTTTATATGGGGTCAGTTACGAGCAGTACTTC
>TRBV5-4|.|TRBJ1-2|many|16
CASRDRVPGKTYGYTF
TGTGCCAGCAGGGATCGCGTACCAGGAAAGACCTATGGCTACACCTTC
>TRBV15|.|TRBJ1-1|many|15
CATRRPGTSNTEAFF
TGTGCCACCAGAAGACCCGGGACGTCGAACACTGAAGCTTTCTTT
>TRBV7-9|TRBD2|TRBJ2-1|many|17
CASSSSSGSHLYNEQFF
TGTGCCAGCAGCTCCTCTAGCGGGAGTCACCTTTACAATGAGCAGTTCTTC
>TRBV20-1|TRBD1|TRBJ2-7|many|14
CSARGGQGAYEQYF
TGCAGTGCTAGAGGCGGACAGGGGGCCTACGAGCAGTACTTC
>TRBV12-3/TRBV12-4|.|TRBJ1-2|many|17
CASSHLGSFRKTYGYTF
TGTGCCAGCAGTCACCTCGGCAGCTTCCGAAAGACCTATGGCTACACCTTC
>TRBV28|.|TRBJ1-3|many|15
CASSLTGLVGNTIYF
TGTGCCAGCAGTTTAACAGGGTTGGTTGGAAACACCATATATTTT
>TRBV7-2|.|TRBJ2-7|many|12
CASSATVSEQYF
TGTGCCAGCAGCGCGACTGTTAGCGAGCAGTACTTC
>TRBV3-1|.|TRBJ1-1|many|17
CASSGRPPISIRTEAFF
TGTGCCAGCAGCGGAAGACCTCCCATTTCAATTCGCACTGAAGCTTTCTTT
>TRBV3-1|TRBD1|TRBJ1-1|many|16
CASSHLGDRRNTEAFF
TGTGCCAGCAGCCACCTCGGGGACAGGCGGAACACTGAAGCTTTCTTT
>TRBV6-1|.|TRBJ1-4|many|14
CASSERGVRGKLFF
TGTGCCAGCAGTGAACGGGGGGTTCGGGGAAAACTGTTTTTT
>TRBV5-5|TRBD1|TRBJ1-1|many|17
CASTFSLGGGGNGEAFF
TGTGCCAGCACCTTTAGTCTCGGTGGAGGGGGCAACGGTGAAGCTTTCTTT
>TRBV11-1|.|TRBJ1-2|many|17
CASSGMSKAGKTYGYTF
TGTGCCAGCAGCGGAATGTCTAAGGCTGGAAAGACCTATGGCTACACCTTC
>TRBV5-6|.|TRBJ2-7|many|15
CASSPGWRGVYEQYF
TGTGCCAGCAGCCCCGGCTGGCGGGGCGTCTACGAGCAGTACTTC